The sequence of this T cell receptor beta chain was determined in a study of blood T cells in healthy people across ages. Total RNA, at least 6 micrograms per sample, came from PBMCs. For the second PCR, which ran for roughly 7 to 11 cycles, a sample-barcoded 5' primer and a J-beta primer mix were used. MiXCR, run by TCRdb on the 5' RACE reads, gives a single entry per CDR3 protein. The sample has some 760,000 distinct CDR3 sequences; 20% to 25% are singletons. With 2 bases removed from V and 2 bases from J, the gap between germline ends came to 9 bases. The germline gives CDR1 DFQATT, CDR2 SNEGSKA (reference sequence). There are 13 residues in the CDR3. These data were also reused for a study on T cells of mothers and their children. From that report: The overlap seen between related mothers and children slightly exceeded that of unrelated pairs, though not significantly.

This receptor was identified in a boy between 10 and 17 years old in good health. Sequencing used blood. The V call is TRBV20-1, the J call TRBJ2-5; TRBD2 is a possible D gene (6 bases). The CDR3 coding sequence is TGCAGTGCTAGACAGAGCGGGCAAGAGACCCAGTACTTC. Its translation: CSARQSGQETQYF.